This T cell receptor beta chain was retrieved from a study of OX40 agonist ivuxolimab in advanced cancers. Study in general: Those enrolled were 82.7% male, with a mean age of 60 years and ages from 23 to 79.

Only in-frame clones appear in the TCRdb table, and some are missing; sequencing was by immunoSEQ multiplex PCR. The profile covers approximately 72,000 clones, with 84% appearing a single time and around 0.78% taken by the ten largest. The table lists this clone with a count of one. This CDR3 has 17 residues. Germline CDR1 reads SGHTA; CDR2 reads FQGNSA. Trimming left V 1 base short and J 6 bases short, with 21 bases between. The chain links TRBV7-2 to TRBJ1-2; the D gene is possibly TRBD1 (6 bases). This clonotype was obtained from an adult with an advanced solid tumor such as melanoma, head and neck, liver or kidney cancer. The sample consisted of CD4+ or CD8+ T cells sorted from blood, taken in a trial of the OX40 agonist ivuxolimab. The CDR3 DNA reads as TGTGCCAGCAGCTTAGGTGGGGGCAGGGCACGGTTGGATGGCTACACCTTC. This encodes CASSLGGGRARLDGYTF.